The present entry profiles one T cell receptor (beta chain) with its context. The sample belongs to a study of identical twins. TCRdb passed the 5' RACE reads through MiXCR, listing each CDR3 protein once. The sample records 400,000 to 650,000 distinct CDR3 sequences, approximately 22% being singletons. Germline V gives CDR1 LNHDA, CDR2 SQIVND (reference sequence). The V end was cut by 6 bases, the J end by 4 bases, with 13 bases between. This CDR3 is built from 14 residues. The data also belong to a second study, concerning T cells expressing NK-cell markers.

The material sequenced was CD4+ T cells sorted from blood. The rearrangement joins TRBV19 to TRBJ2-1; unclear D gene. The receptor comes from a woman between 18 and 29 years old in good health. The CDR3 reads CASRRTGVYNEQFF. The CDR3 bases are TGTGCCAGTAGACGGACCGGAGTTTACAATGAGCAGTTCTTC. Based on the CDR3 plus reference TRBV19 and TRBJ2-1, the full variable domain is DGGITQSPKYLFRKEGQNVTLSCEQNLNHDAMYWYRQDPGQGLRLIYYSQIVNDFQKGDIAEGYSVSREKKESFPLTVTSAQKNPTAFYLCASRRTGVYNEQFFGPGTRLTVL.